This T cell receptor (beta chain) was retrieved from a study of T cell clonotyping in hematopoietic cell transplantation. Comments on this clone: The antigen is not known.

Study-wide results and limits: Few recipient clonotypes overlapped donors; over 95% were de novo at given depth.

Clones were sequenced by immunoSEQ multiplex PCR, and TCRdb holds only the in-frame ones, with some missing. This sample carries about 16,000 clones, roughly 58% of them seen once, and the ten largest clones take approximately 12%. This clonotype originated in a male patient aged 45-59 years who had an allogeneic stem cell transplant from an unrelated donor, so T cells may come from the graft donor. Some clones in this sample may be carry-over from other donors' samples. The material sequenced was PBMCs, taken 30 days after allogeneic stem cell transplant.

CDR3 DNA: TGTGCCAGCAGCCCTACAGGGTACAATCAGCCCCAGCATTTT. It specifies CASSPTGYNQPQHF. The rearrangement joins TRBV6-5 to TRBJ1-5, with a weak D call TRBD1 (6 bases). V was clipped by 6 bases and J by 3 bases, with 12 bases between them. Germline-derived CDR1 and CDR2 are MNHEY and SVGAGI. The CDR3 consists of 14 residues.